These 23 T cell receptor beta chains were sequenced from one sample in a study of beta chain features in type 1 diabetes. Whole-study findings and limits: Among patients with Type 1 diabetes, TCRB CDR3s were moderately but significantly shorter in every one of the four CD4+ subsets.

As every portion of the isolated RNA was reverse transcribed, the sequencing read expressed TCRB transcripts. Data came from immunoSEQ multiplex PCR; TCRdb stores just in-frame clones and leaves some out. The sample has about 340,000 clones; 7% to 10% are singletons. The antigens of these receptors remain unknown. The sample taken for sequencing was central memory CD4+ T cells from blood. These receptors all come from a man aged 25 to 40 with type 1 diabetes.

The chain employs TRBV4-3 and TRBJ1-2; a possible D gene is TRBD1 (6 bases). CDR1 and CDR2 (germline): LGHNA, YSLEER. Trimming left V 4 bases short and J 2 bases short, with 14 bases between. The CDR3 loop spans 15 amino acids. CDR3 nucleotide sequence: TGCGCCAGCAGCCCAGACGGGACAAGGAACTATGGCTACACCTTC. Amino acids: CASSPDGTRNYGYTF.

This chain joins TRBV2 and TRBJ1-1; D remains unclear. CDR3 size: 14 residues. CDR1 and CDR2 from the germline V gene are SNHLY and FYNNEI. V shed 7 bases and J shed 0 bases, with 12 bases lying between them. CDR3 amino acids: CASKIVTVNTEAFF. CDR3 bases: TGTGCCAGCAAGATAGTGACGGTGAACACTGAAGCTTTCTTT. The complete variable domain, with remaining parts taken from reference TRBV2 and TRBJ1-1, reads EPEVTQTPSHQVTQMGQEVILRCVPISNHLYFYWYRQILGQKVEFLVSFYNNEISEKSEIFDDQFSVERPDGSNFTLKIRSTKLEDSAMYFCASKIVTVNTEAFFGQGTRLTVV.

This clone came up a few times. This rearrangement joins TRBV6-5 to TRBJ1-2; possibly TRBD1 for D (5 bases). The length of the CDR3 is 12 residues. The germline gives CDR1 MNHEY, CDR2 SVGAGI. V dropped 5 bases and J dropped 2 bases, with 6 bases sitting between them. The CDR3 DNA reads TGTGCCAGCAGTCCAGGGAACTATGGCTACACCTTC. Its translation is CASSPGNYGYTF.

The chain links TRBV29-1 to TRBJ2-3; no clear D. The CDR3 is 14 amino acids. With 7 bases removed from V and 1 base from J, the gap between germline ends came to 15 bases. CDR1 SQVTM and CDR2 ANQGSEA come from the germline V gene. CDR3 amino acids: CSARRAQGTDTQYF. The CDR3 DNA is TGCAGCGCCCGAAGGGCGCAGGGCACAGATACGCAGTATTTT.

Only a few counts were recorded for this clone. The genes are TRBV30 and TRBJ2-6; no clear D gene. Germline assignment: CDR1 GTSNPN and CDR2 SVGIG (reference sequence). CDR3 size: 14 residues. Trimming took 2 bases from V and 4 from J, leaving 9 bases between them. The CDR3 is CAWSRVSGANVLTF. CDR3 sequence (DNA): TGTGCCTGGAGTCGAGTATCAGGGGCCAACGTCCTGACTTTC.

The chain recombines TRBV27 with TRBJ2-7; D perhaps matches TRBD1 (6 bases). The V end was cut by 4 bases, the J end by 7 bases, with 14 bases between. Germline CDR1 is MNHEY and CDR2 is SMNVEV (reference sequence). This CDR3 is 13 amino acids long. This CDR3 is CASSYTGMGEQYF. CDR3 bases: TGTGCCAGCAGTTATACAGGGATGGGGGAGCAGTACTTC.

The V gene is TRBV7-9, the J gene TRBJ1-1, with D possibly TRBD1 on 6 matching bases. CDR3 length equals 16 residues. Germline V gene sequence: CDR1 SEHNR, CDR2 FQNEAQ (reference sequence). V lost 4 bases and J 5 bases, leaving 20 bases between the germline ends. The CDR3 loop is CASSSFRRGVGTEAFF. The CDR3 DNA sequence: TGTGCCAGCAGCTCCTTCAGGAGGGGGGTAGGGACTGAAGCTTTCTTT.

V usage is TRBV6-6 and J usage is TRBJ2-7; 7 bases match TRBD1. Germline values: CDR1 MNHNY, CDR2 SVGAGI (reference sequence). This CDR3 is built from 15 residues. V gave up 5 bases and J gave up 1 base; unmatched junction bases: 8. This chain's CDR3 is CASSPWTGSSYEQYF. The DNA for the CDR3 is TGTGCCAGCAGTCCATGGACAGGATCATCCTACGAGCAGTACTTC.

This clone was detected a few times. The chain recombines TRBV20-1 with TRBJ1-1, with D possibly matching TRBD1 (5 bases). This CDR3 spans 11 amino acids. The V end lost 3 bases, the J end lost 9 bases, and 11 bases lay between the germline ends. Germline CDR1 reads DFQATT; CDR2 reads SNEGSKA (reference sequence). The CDR3 DNA sequence: TGCAGTGCTAGGCAGGGTGTTCAAGCTTTCTTT. This gives the protein CSARQGVQAFF.

This clone was seen a few times. The chain couples TRBV5-1 to TRBJ2-1; D gene ambiguous. Germline assignment: CDR1 SGHRS and CDR2 YFSETQ. The CDR3 covers 13 residues. V was pared by 0 bases and J by 5 bases, with 6 bases between. CDR3 region: CASSLEIHNEQFF. DNA of the CDR3: TGCGCCAGCAGCTTGGAAATCCACAATGAGCAGTTCTTC.

V usage is TRBV6-5 and J usage is TRBJ1-2, with no clear D. This CDR3 has 14 residues. The V and J ends lost 5 bases and 1 base respectively, with 11 bases between them. CDR1 is MNHEY, CDR2 SVGAGI, per germline. The CDR3 loop is CASSDRANNYGYTF. DNA of the CDR3: TGTGCCAGCAGTGACCGGGCTAATAACTATGGCTACACCTTC.

This sequence joins TRBV2 and TRBJ1-1, with no clear D. The V end was cut by 7 bases, the J end by 4 bases, with 10 bases between. Germline CDR1 reads SNHLY; CDR2 reads FYNNEI. The CDR3 has 12 amino acids. This CDR3 is CASKADGTEAFF. The CDR3 DNA follows: TGTGCCAGCAAGGCCGATGGCACTGAAGCTTTCTTT. Drawing the rest from reference TRBV2 and TRBJ1-1, the complete variable domain is EPEVTQTPSHQVTQMGQEVILRCVPISNHLYFYWYRQILGQKVEFLVSFYNNEISEKSEIFDDQFSVERPDGSNFTLKIRSTKLEDSAMYFCASKADGTEAFFGQGTRLTVV.

CDR3 protein: CASRRQNSKYF. In DNA, the CDR3 is TGTGCCAGCCGAAGACAGAACTCGAAGTACTTC. This chain joins TRBV6-6 and TRBJ2-5; a possible D gene is TRBD1 (5 bases). Germline V gene sequence: CDR1 MNHNY, CDR2 SVGAGI (reference sequence). This CDR3 is built from 11 residues. V was clipped by 8 bases and J by 12 bases, with 16 bases between them.

This clone turned up a few times. The V and J genes are TRBV4-3 and TRBJ1-2, with TRBD1 identical over 9 bases. Germline V gene lookup returns CDR1 LGHNA and CDR2 YSLEER. The V and J ends lost 2 bases and 2 bases, in that order; junction bases with no gene match: 3. The CDR3 covers 15 residues. The CDR3 DNA sequence: TGCGCCAGCAGCCAACGGGACAGGGTAAACTATGGCTACACCTTC. As protein: CASSQRDRVNYGYTF.

This chain links TRBV7-9 with TRBJ1-4; 10 positions match TRBD1. CDR1 is SEHNR and CDR2 is FQNEAQ in the germline V gene (reference sequence). The CDR3 has 16 residues. Trimming at V came to 5 bases and at J to 4 bases, leaving 7 bases not matched to a gene. CDR3 sequence (DNA): TGTGCCAGCAGCCTCGGGACAGGGGATTATAATGAAAAACTGTTTTTT. Its translation: CASSLGTGDYNEKLFF.

This sequence joins TRBV7-2 and TRBJ2-3; TRBD2 matches 7 bases. The CDR3 loop spans 15 amino acids. The germline V gene has CDR1 SGHTA and CDR2 FQGNSA. J was trimmed by 5 bases and V by 2 bases; bases with no gene match: 7. CDR3 nucleotide sequence: TGTGCCAGCAGCTTACTAGCGGCGATACTAGATACGCAGTATTTT. Protein product: CASSLLAAILDTQYF. Together with reference TRBV7-2 and TRBJ2-3, the CDR3 gives the full variable domain: GAGVSQSPSNKVTEKGKDVELRCDPISGHTALYWYRQSLGQGLEFLIYFQGNSAPDKSGLPSDRFSAERTGGSVSTLTIQRTQQEDSAVYLCASSLLAAILDTQYFGPGTRLTVL.

This chain connects TRBV7-9 to TRBJ1-1, with TRBD1 matching 10 bases. V dropped 10 bases and J dropped 5; count of bases not matched to a gene: 4. The CDR3 is made up of 12 amino acids. The germline V gene encodes CDR1 SEHNR and CDR2 FQNEAQ (reference sequence). In DNA, the CDR3 is TGTGCCATAGGACAGGGGGGAACTGAAGCTTTCTTT. Residues: CAIGQGGTEAFF.

The chain joins TRBV29-1 to TRBJ1-4; unclear D gene. V lost 4 bases and J 5 bases, leaving 11 bases between the germline ends. The CDR3 runs 13 residues. Germline V gene sequence: CDR1 SQVTM, CDR2 ANQGSEA. The CDR3 is CSVGGKGNEKLFF. Here the CDR3 DNA reads TGCAGCGTTGGGGGAAAAGGGAATGAAAAACTGTTTTTT. The whole variable domain, filled in from reference TRBV29-1 and TRBJ1-4, reads SAVISQKPSRDICQRGTSLTIQCQVDSQVTMMFWYRQQPGQSLTLIATANQGSEATYESGFVIDKFPISRPNLTFSTLTVSNMSPEDSSIYLCSVGGKGNEKLFFGSGTQLSVL.

J is TRBJ2-7 and V is TRBV10-1; TRBD2 agrees at 10 bases. V lost 4 bases and J lost 3; bases outside the gene matches: 0. The germline V gene encodes CDR1 WNHNN and CDR2 SYGVQD (reference sequence). CDR3 length: 13 residues. In nucleotides, the CDR3 is TGCGCCAGCAGTGGGACTAGCGGCTACGAGCAGTACTTC. Translating gives CASSGTSGYEQYF.

This rearrangement joins TRBV19 to TRBJ1-5, with D maybe TRBD1 (6 bases). Germline CDR1 and CDR2: LNHDA and SQIVND (reference sequence). Between the trimmed V and J ends, which lost 8 bases and 2 bases, there was a span of 13 bases. The CDR3 totals 14 residues. DNA for the CDR3: TGTGCCAGTTCTCAAGGGGGAGGCAATCAGCCCCAGCATTTT. This translates into CASSQGGGNQPQHF.

This clone was seen only a few times. The genes are TRBV19 and TRBJ1-4; D gene ambiguous. Between the trimmed V and J ends, which lost 4 bases and 6 bases, there was a span of 18 bases. Germline-derived CDR1 and CDR2 are LNHDA and SQIVND (reference sequence). CDR3 length: 16 residues. The CDR3 nucleotides are TGTGCCAGTAGTAGCCGTCGGGCTCAGGAGGATGAAAAACTGTTTTTT. Residues: CASSSRRAQEDEKLFF.

This clone was seen only a few times. The rearrangement links TRBV2 to TRBJ1-1; TRBD1 might be the D (6 bases). Germline loops: CDR1 SNHLY, CDR2 FYNNEI. V shed 7 bases and J shed 0 bases, with 12 bases lying between them. The CDR3 is 14 residues long. This CDR3 is CASTPTGMNTEAFF. CDR3 DNA: TGTGCCAGCACCCCCACAGGGATGAACACTGAAGCTTTCTTT.

This clone was found a few times. This sequence joins TRBV30 and TRBJ2-2, with 10 bases fitting TRBD2. Germline values: CDR1 GTSNPN, CDR2 SVGIG (reference sequence). This CDR3 is 15 amino acids long. The V and J ends lost 3 bases and 3 bases, in that order; junction bases with no gene match: 4. The CDR3 is CAWRGLAGDTGELFF. The CDR3 nucleotides are TGTGCCTGGAGGGGGCTAGCGGGGGACACCGGGGAGCTGTTTTTT.